Described below is a single TCR beta chain sequence and its context. Its matching antigen is unknown. These data come from a study of T cell responses to AZD1222 COVID-19 vaccine. Study-level points and caveats: Sampled repertoires all dated from after the peak T cell response. It was only a handful of AZD1222 recipients who were seropositive at baseline.

Profiled with immunoSEQ multiplex PCR; TCRdb holds only in-frame clones, not every one. The sample consists of around 99,000 clones, approximately 94% of them appearing once. The germline gives CDR1 MNHNS, CDR2 SASEGT. This CDR3 contains 15 residues. Trimming took 2 bases from V and 4 from J, leaving 14 bases between them. The V gene is TRBV6-1, the J gene TRBJ1-1; tentatively, D is TRBD1 (6 bases). This receptor was identified in an adult in good health. The sample in question was peripheral blood, obtained on day 0 of AZD1222 vaccination. The CDR3: CASSESGVSGTEAFF. In DNA, the CDR3 is TGTGCCAGCAGTGAATCAGGGGTTTCTGGCACTGAAGCTTTCTTT.